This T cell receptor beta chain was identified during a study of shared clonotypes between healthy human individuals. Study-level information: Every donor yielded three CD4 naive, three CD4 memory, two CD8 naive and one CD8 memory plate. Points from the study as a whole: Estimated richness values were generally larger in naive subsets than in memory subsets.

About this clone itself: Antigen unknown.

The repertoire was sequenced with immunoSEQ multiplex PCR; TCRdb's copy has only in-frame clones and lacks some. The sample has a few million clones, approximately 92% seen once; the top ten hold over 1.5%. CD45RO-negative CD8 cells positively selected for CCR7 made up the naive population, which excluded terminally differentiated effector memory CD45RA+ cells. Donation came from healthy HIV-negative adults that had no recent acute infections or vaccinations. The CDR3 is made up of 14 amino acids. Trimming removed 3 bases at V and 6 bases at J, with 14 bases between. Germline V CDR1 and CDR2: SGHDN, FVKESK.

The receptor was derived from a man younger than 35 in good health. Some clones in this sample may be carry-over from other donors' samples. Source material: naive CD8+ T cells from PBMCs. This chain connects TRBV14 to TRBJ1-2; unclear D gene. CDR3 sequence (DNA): TGTGCCAGCAGCCATATATCCCAGGCCCATGGCTACACCTTC. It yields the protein CASSHISQAHGYTF.